This record concerns one T cell receptor beta chain sequence. No cognate antigen has been identified for it. The input lacks base qualities; no much larger clone sits a single base away. Whole blood was collected in K2EDTA tubes by collaborating institutions according to the institutions' own protocols. For TCRbeta analysis, collaborator samples were shipped as frozen whole blood, as isolated PBMCs, or as DNA extracted from either sample type. TCRbeta CDR3 regions were amplified from genomic DNA by means of the immunoSEQ Assay, a bias-controlled multiplex PCR. Under the source paper's analysis protocol: The number of nucleated cells in each sample was estimated by amplification of reference gene primers within the assay. To quantify the absolute abundance of each unique TCRbeta CDR3 rearrangement, sequence reads were collapsed and filtered. For each sample, productive Simpson clonality was calculated by taking the square root of Simpson's diversity index across productive rearrangements. This immuneACCESS table, as held by TCRdb, lists in-frame sequences with V and J called but not all clones. Of the missing ones, under half trace to an unresolved V gene in checked studies; the others have no known cause. D and trimming come from the DNA, and the V and J calls and clone size come from that table. The sample data list 150,000 to 160,000 clones, and about 79% of these were observed just once. In total, the top ten clones hold over 25% of the sample.

CDR1 and CDR2, looked up from the germline V gene (reference sequence), are SEHNR and FQNEAQ. From cysteine to phenylalanine, the CDR3 is 14 amino acids long. Only CDR3 DNA remains: 42 bases, in frame from the first base. The junction carries 9 bases between V and J, which are trimmed by 4 bases and 3 bases respectively. The sample is drawn from a study of blood T cell repertoires in COVID-19 (TCRdb year 2020). Describing the broader study: Samples from collaborators originated in the United States, Italy and Spain and spanned both the acute and convalescent phases of COVID-19. The material from the prospective study consisted of cDNA or gDNA derived from T cells, B-cell-depleted T cells, or PBMCs. Subjects who had been exposed to COVID-19, were actively infected with it, or had recovered from it provided the deeply sampled blood TCRbeta repertoires that made up the dataset. The repertoires were made available in a free public database intended to serve as a resource for research on the immune response to SARS-CoV-2. Samples were obtained from the ongoing ImmuneRACE study (first 160 participants) and from about 1,300 subjects provided by 6 global collaborators. The sample metadata nearly always contained a de-identified subject ID, COVID-19 status, age in years and sex. HLA class I and class II types, where available, came from metadata supplied by the sample provider rather than from assay-based typing.

The paper as a whole reports these results and caveats: The quantity of clinical and demographic metadata differed by source and by participant and was supplied without curation.

The V gene is TRBV7-9 and the J gene is TRBJ1-4; the D gene remains uncertain. The TCR sequence derives from a woman aged 55-70 years with acute or convalescent COVID-19. The sample taken for sequencing was peripheral blood. The CDR3 protein sequence reads: CASSSIGSNEKLFF. The nucleotide sequence is TGTGCCAGCAGCTCCATCGGGTCTAATGAAAAACTGTTTTTT.